Sequencing of this T cell receptor beta chain was carried out in a study of T cell responses to AZD1222 COVID-19 vaccine. Whole-study findings and limits: Donor demographics were predominantly white British with a female majority; clonal diversity may be underestimated. Spike-specific TCR breadth and depth grew following two AZD1222 doses.

To note about this clone: Antigen specificity is unknown. An end of the junction differs from the germline gene, which may be a read error.

Produced via immunoSEQ multiplex PCR; TCRdb's table is partial and in-frame only. The table records approximately 140,000 clones, approximately 90% of them present only once. This CDR3 has 11 residues. Per germline, CDR1 SEHNR and CDR2 FQNEAQ (reference sequence). The clonotype comes from an adult who received the AZD1222 COVID-19 vaccine. The specimen comprised peripheral blood, sampled 28 days after the second AZD1222 dose. This rearrangement joins TRBV7-9 to TRBJ2-7, with 8 bases lining up with TRBD1. Here the CDR3 reads CASSLDRDKNF. In nucleotides, the CDR3 is TGTGCCAGCAGCTTGGACAGGGATAAAAACTTC.